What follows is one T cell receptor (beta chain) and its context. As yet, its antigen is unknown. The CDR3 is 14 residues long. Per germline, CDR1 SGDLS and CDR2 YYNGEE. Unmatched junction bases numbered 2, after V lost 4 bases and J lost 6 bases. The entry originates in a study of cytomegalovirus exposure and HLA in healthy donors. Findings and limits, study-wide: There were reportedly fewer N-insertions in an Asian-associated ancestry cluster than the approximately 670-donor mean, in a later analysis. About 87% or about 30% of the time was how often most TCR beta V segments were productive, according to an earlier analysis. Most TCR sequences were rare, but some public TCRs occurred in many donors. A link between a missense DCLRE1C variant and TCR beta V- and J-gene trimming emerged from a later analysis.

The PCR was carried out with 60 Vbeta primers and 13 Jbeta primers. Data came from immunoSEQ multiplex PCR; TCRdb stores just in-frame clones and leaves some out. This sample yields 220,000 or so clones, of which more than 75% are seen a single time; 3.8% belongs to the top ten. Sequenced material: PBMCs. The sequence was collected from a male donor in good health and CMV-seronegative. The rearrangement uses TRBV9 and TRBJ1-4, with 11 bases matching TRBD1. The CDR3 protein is CASSWGQGDEKLFF. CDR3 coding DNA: TGTGCCAGCAGCTGGGGACAGGGGGATGAAAAACTGTTTTTT.